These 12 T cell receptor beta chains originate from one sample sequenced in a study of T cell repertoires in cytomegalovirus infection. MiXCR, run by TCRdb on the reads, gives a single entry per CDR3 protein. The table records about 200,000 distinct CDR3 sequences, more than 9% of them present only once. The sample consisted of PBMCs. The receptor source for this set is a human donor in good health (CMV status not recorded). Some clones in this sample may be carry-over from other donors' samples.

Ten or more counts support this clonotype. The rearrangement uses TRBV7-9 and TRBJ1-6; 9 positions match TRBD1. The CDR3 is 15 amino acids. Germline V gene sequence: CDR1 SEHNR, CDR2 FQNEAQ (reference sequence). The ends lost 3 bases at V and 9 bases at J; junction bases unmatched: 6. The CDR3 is CASSLPGQGISPLHF. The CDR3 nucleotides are TGTGCCAGCAGCTTGCCGGGACAGGGAATTTCACCCCTCCACTTT.

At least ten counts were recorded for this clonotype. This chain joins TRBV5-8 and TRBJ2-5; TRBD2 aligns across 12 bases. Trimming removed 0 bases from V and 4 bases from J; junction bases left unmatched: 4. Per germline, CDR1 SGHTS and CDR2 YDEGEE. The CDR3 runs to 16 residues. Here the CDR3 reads CASSLGGGLAGETQYF. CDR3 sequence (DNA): TGTGCCAGCAGCTTGGGCGGGGGACTAGCGGGAGAGACCCAGTACTTC. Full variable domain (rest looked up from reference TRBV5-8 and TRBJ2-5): EAGVTQSPTHLIKTRGQQATLRCSPISGHTSVYWYQQALGLGLQFLLWYDEGEERNRGNFPPRFSGRQFPNYSSELNVNALELEDSALYLCASSLGGGLAGETQYFGPGTRLLVL.

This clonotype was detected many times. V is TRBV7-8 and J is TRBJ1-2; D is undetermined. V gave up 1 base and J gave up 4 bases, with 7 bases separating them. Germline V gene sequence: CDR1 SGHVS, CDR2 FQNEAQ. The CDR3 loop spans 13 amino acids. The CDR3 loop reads CASSLDPGYGYTF. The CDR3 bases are TGTGCCAGCAGCTTAGACCCAGGCTATGGCTACACCTTC.

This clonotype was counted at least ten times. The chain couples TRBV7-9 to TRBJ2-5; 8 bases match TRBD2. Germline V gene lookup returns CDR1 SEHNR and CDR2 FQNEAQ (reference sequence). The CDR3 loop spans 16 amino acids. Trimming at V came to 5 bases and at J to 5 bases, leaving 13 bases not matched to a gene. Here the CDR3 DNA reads TGTGCCAGCAGCCTAACTCAGCGGGGGTCGGGGGAGACCCAGTACTTC. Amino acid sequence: CASSLTQRGSGETQYF. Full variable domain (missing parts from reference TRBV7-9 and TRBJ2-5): DTGVSQNPRHKITKRGQNVTFRCDPISEHNRLYWYRQTLGQGPEFLTYFQNEAQLEKSRLLSDRFSAERPKGSFSTLEIQRTEQGDSAMYLCASSLTQRGSGETQYFGPGTRLLVL.

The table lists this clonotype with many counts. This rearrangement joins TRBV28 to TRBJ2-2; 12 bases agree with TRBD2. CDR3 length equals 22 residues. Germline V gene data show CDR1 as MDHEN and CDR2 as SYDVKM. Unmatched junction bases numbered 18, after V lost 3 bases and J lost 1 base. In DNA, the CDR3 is TGTGCCAGCAGTTTGGATCGGTTTTGGGGACTAGCGGGTCTAAAGAACACCGGGGAGCTGTTTTTT. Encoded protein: CASSLDRFWGLAGLKNTGELFF.

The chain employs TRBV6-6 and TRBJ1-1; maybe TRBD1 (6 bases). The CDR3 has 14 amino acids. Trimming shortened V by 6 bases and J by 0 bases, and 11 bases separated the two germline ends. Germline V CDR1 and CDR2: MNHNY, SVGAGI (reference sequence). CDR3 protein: CASRTAGVNTEAFF. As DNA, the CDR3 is TGTGCCAGCAGAACCGCAGGGGTGAACACTGAAGCTTTCTTT.

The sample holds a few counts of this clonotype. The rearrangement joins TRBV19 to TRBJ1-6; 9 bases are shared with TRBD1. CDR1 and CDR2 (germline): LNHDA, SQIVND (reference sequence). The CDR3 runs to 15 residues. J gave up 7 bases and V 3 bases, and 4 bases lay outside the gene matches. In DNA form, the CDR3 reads TGTGCCAGTAGTATTGACGACAGGGGGAATTCACCCCTCCACTTT. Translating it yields CASSIDDRGNSPLHF. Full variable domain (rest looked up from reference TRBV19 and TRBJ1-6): DGGITQSPKYLFRKEGQNVTLSCEQNLNHDAMYWYRQDPGQGLRLIYYSQIVNDFQKGDIAEGYSVSREKKESFPLTVTSAQKNPTAFYLCASSIDDRGNSPLHFGNGTRLTVT.

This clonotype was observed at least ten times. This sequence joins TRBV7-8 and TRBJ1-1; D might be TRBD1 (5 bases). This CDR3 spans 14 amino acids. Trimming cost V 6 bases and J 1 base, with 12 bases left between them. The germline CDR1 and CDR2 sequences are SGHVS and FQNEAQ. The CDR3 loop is CASSPSTGNTEAFF. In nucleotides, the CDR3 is TGTGCCAGCAGTCCGAGCACAGGGAACACTGAAGCTTTCTTT.

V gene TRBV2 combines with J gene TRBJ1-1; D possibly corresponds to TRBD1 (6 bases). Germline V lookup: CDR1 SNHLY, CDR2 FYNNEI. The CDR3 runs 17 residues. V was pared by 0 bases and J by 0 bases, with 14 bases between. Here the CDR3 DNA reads TGTGCCAGCAGTGAAGCACAGGGAAGACCACTGAACACTGAAGCTTTCTTT. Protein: CASSEAQGRPLNTEAFF.

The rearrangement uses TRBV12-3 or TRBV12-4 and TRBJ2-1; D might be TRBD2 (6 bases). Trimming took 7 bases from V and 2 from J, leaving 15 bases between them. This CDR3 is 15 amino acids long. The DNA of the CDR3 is TGTGCCAGCATACGACGGGGGAGCACCTACAATGAGCAGTTCTTC. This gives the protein CASIRRGSTYNEQFF.

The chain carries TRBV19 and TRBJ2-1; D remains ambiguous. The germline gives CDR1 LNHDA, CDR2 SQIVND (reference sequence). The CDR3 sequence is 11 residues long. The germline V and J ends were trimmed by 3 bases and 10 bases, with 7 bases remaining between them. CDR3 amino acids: CASSIVGEQFF. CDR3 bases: TGTGCCAGTAGTATTGTCGGGGAGCAGTTCTTC.

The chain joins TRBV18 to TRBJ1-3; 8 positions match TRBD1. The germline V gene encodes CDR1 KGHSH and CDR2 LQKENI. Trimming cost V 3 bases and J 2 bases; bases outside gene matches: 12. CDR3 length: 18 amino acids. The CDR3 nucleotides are TGTGCCAGCTCACCTCTCAGACAGGGGCCACACGCTGGAAACACCATATATTTT. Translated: CASSPLRQGPHAGNTIYF. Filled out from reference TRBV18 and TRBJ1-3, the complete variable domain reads NAGVMQNPRHLVRRRGQEARLRCSPMKGHSHVYWYRQLPEEGLKFMVYLQKENIIDESGMPKERFSAEFPKEGPSILRIQQVVRGDSAAYFCASSPLRQGPHAGNTIYFGEGSWLTVV.